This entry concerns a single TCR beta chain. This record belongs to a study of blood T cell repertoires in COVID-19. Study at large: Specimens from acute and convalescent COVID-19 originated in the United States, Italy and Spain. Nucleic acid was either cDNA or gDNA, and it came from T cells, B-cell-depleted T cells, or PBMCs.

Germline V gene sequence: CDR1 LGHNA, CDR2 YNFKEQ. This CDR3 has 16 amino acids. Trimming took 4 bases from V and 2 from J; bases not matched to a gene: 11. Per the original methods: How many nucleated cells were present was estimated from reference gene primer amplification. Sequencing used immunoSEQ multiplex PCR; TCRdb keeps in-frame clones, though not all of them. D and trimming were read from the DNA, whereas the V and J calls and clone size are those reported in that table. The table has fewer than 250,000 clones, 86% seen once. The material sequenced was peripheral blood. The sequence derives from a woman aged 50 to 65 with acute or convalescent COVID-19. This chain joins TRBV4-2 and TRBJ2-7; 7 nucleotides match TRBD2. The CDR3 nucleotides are TGTGCCAGCAGCCGCGAAGTCGGCCTAGCGGCCTACGAGCAGTACTTC. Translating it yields CASSREVGLAAYEQYF.